This T cell receptor beta chain is from a study of OX40 agonist ivuxolimab in advanced cancers. Overall study context: Patients received ivuxolimab, an agonistic anti-OX40 (CD134) antibody. The dose-escalation group included hepatocellular carcinoma, melanoma, renal cell carcinoma and head and neck cancer. Study-wide findings and caveats: The mean number of expanded clones was higher in CD8+ T cells than in CD4+.

Collection of blood occurred at baseline, at cycle 4 day 1, and at cycle 7 day 1. This CDR3 has 13 residues. Germline lookup yields CDR1 SGHTA and CDR2 FQGTGA. Trimming took 1 base from V and 2 from J, leaving 3 bases between them. Comment on this clone: The antigen is undetermined.

TCRdb keeps only in-frame clones here, not all; method: immunoSEQ multiplex PCR. The sample lists tens of thousands of clones; 85% were seen once. The receptor was derived from an adult with an advanced solid tumor such as melanoma, head and neck, liver or kidney cancer. The sample was CD4+ or CD8+ T cells sorted from blood, taken in a trial of the OX40 agonist ivuxolimab. The chain is built from TRBV7-3 and TRBJ1-5; D remains unclear. The CDR3 here is CASSLRRNQPQHF. DNA of the CDR3: TGTGCCAGCAGCTTAAGGCGCAATCAGCCCCAGCATTTT.